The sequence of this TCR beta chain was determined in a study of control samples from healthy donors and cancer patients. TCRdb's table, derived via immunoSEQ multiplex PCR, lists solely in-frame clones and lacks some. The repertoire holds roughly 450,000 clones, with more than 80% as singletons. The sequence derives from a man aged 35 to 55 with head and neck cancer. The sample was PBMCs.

The CDR3 is CASSPMDRGYEQYF. The CDR3 region has the DNA TGTGCCAGCTCACCAATGGACAGGGGTTACGAGCAGTACTTC. This chain joins TRBV18 and TRBJ2-7, with 9 bases identical to TRBD1. The J segment lost 4 bases and the V segment lost 2 bases, leaving 3 bases of the junction unmatched. Germline CDR1 and CDR2: KGHSH and LQKENI. The CDR3 extends over 14 amino acids.